This T cell receptor beta chain was sequenced for a study of long-term antiretroviral therapy in people with HIV. The samples comprised roughly 1-10 million cryopreserved PBMC ahead of DNA extraction. Survey-level resolution applied to immunoSEQ assay v3.0. Sequenced by immunoSEQ multiplex PCR; TCRdb stores in-frame clones only, minus some. The table includes around 30,000 clones, around 84% detected once. Looked up from germline, CDR1 is SGHNT and CDR2 is YENEEA. CDR3 length: 16 residues. V lost 5 bases and J lost 3, with 20 bases in between. This TCR was sampled from a man between 40 and 49 years old with HIV. The V gene is TRBV11-3, the J gene TRBJ2-7; D tentatively fits TRBD1 or TRBD2 (5 bases each). Specimen: unsorted PBMCs, collected 2.3 years after starting antiretroviral therapy. DNA of the CDR3: TGTGCCAGCAGCCGTGTGGGGGAGACACCGTACTACGAGCAGTACTTC. Its protein product is CASSRVGETPYYEQYF. Full variable domain (missing parts from reference TRBV11-3 and TRBJ2-7): EAGVVQSPRYKIIEKKQPVAFWCNPISGHNTLYWYLQNLGQGPELLIRYENEEAVDDSQLPKDRFSAERLKGVDSTLKIQPAELGDSAVYLCASSRVGETPYYEQYFGPGTRLTVT.